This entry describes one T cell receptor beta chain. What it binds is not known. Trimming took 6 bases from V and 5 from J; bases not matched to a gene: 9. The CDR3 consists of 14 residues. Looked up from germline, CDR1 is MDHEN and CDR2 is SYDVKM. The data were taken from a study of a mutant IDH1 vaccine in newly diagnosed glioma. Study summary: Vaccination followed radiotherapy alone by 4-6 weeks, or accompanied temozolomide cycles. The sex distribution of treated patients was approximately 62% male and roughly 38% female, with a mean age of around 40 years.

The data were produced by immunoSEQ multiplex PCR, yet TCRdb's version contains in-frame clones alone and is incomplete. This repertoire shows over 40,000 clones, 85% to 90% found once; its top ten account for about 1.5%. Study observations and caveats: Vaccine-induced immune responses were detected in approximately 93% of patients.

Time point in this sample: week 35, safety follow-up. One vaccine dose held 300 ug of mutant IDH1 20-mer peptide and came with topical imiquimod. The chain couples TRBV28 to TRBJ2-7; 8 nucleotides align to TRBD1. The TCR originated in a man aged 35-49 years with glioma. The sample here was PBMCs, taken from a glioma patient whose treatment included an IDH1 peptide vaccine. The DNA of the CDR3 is TGTGCCAGCAGCGCACAGGGGGTGGGGGACGAGCAGTACTTC. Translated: CASSAQGVGDEQYF.